This TCR beta chain was identified during a study of blood T cell repertoires in COVID-19. CDR3 length: 15 amino acids. Germline V gene data show CDR1 as SGHVS and CDR2 as FQNEAQ. V shed 4 bases and J shed 6 bases, with 16 bases lying between them. Generated by immunoSEQ multiplex PCR, the TCRdb table keeps only in-frame clones and is missing some. Of approximately 440,000 clones in the sample, less than 95% were seen once. Sequenced input: PBMCs or T cells enriched from blood (not recorded which). The TCR originated in a young man who had recovered from COVID-19. The V gene is TRBV7-8, the J gene TRBJ2-1; tentatively, D is TRBD2 (6 bases). The DNA for the CDR3 is TGTGCCAGCAGCTGGGACGGTTCCGGGGGCAATGAGCAGTTCTTC. Protein: CASSWDGSGGNEQFF. The variable domain in full, with the rest retrieved from reference TRBV7-8 and TRBJ2-1, is GAGVSQSPRYKVAKRGQDVALRCDPISGHVSLFWYQQALGQGPEFLTYFQNEAQLDKSGLPSDRFFAERPEGSVSTLKIQRTQQEDSAVYLCASSWDGSGGNEQFFGPGTRLTVL.